The 20 T cell receptor beta chains in this list originate from one sample, sequenced in a study of blood T cell repertoires in COVID-19. Generated by immunoSEQ multiplex PCR, the TCRdb table keeps only in-frame clones and is missing some. This sample carries 150,000 or so clones, about 80% of them seen once, and the ten largest clones take around 0.62%. Sequencing was done on a sample of peripheral blood. All receptors come from a man in his 60s with acute or convalescent COVID-19.

V gene TRBV7-9 combines with J gene TRBJ2-3; 7 bases align to TRBD2. Germline CDR1 and CDR2: SEHNR and FQNEAQ (reference sequence). Losses at the gene ends were 5 bases for V and 6 bases for J; bases not matched to a gene: 8. The CDR3 extends over 14 amino acids. CDR3 sequence (DNA): TGTGCCAGCAGCGGGGGGGTCCTAGCGGATACGCAGTATTTT. This translates into CASSGGVLADTQYF.

The V call is TRBV7-3, the J call TRBJ2-6, with 11 bases fitting TRBD2. The CDR3 has 18 residues. V dropped 5 bases and J dropped 2; count of bases not matched to a gene: 8. The germline V gene encodes CDR1 SGHTA and CDR2 FQGTGA. The CDR3 sequence: CASSPGIAGGPGANVLTF. CDR3 sequence (DNA): TGTGCCAGCAGCCCCGGAATAGCGGGGGGGCCTGGGGCCAACGTCCTGACTTTC. The variable domain in full, with the rest retrieved from reference TRBV7-3 and TRBJ2-6, is GAGVSQTPSNKVTEKGKYVELRCDPISGHTALYWYRQSLGQGPEFLIYFQGTGAADDSGLPNDRFFAVRPEGSVSTLKIQRTERGDSAVYLCASSPGIAGGPGANVLTFGAGSRLTVL.

This clone was picked up one time. This chain links TRBV12-3 or TRBV12-4 with TRBJ1-1; D is ambiguous. V gave up 3 bases and J gave up 7 bases, with 9 bases separating them. The CDR3 runs to 12 residues. The CDR3 nucleotides are TGTGCCAGCAGTTTGCAAGGGAGTGAAGCTTTCTTT. Translating gives CASSLQGSEAFF.

The chain employs TRBV7-2 and TRBJ2-1, with TRBD1 matching over 9 bases. The CDR3 consists of 13 residues. Germline V gene data show CDR1 as SGHTA and CDR2 as FQGNSA. J lost 4 bases, V lost 6 bases, and 1 base had no gene match. The CDR3 nucleotides read TGTGCCAGCAGGGGACAGGGTTACAATGAGCAGTTCTTC. This translates into CASRGQGYNEQFF.

The rearrangement links TRBV19 to TRBJ2-2, with a possible D match to TRBD1 (6 bases). Looked up from germline, CDR1 is LNHDA and CDR2 is SQIVND (reference sequence). V lost 6 bases and J 4 bases, leaving 9 bases between the germline ends. The CDR3 is 13 residues long. The CDR3 DNA reads TGTGCCAGTAGGACAGGCGTCACCGGGGAGCTGTTTTTT. It translates to CASRTGVTGELFF.

V usage is TRBV6-5 and J usage is TRBJ1-2; D is possibly TRBD1 (5 bases). Trimming cost V 6 bases and J 6 bases, with 17 bases left between them. The germline CDR1 and CDR2 sequences are MNHEY and SVGAGI. The CDR3 has 14 residues. The CDR3 nucleotides read TGTGCCAGCAGGGGGGGTGGGATTCTACATGGCTACACCTTC. Its translation: CASRGGGILHGYTF.

The rearrangement uses TRBV7-2 and TRBJ1-3, with 7 bases identical to TRBD1. The CDR3 has 16 amino acids. Germline-derived CDR1 and CDR2 are SGHTA and FQGNSA. Trimming cost V 5 bases and J 0 bases; bases outside gene matches: 7. The CDR3 DNA is TGTGCCAGCAGCCGGACAGGTCCTTTCTCTGGAAACACCATATATTTT. This gives the protein CASSRTGPFSGNTIYF.

This clone was seen a handful of times. This chain links TRBV28 with TRBJ1-3; the match to TRBD1 covers 7 bases. The CDR3 sequence is 16 residues long. V was clipped by 7 bases and J by 0 bases; unmatched bases: 9. CDR1 and CDR2 (germline): MDHEN, SYDVKM. Written as DNA, the CDR3 is TGTGCCAGCACTCCGACAGGGTCAATCTCTGGAAACACCATATATTTT. This translates into CASTPTGSISGNTIYF. Complete variable domain (other parts from reference TRBV28 and TRBJ1-3): DVKVTQSSRYLVKRTGEKVFLECVQDMDHENMFWYRQDPGLGLRLIYFSYDVKMKEKGDIPEGYSVSREKKERFSLILESASTNQTSMYLCASTPTGSISGNTIYFGEGSWLTVV.

The chain carries TRBV11-2 and TRBJ1-2, with 10 bases that match TRBD1. V was pared by 5 bases and J by 5 bases, with 14 bases of the junction left unmatched. CDR3 length: 17 residues. Germline assignment: CDR1 SGHAT and CDR2 FQNNGV. The CDR3 DNA reads TGTGCCAGCAGCCCATACGTGGGGACAGGGGTTAGGTATGGCTACACCTTC. The encoded protein is CASSPYVGTGVRYGYTF.

The gene calls are TRBV4-2 and TRBJ2-7, with D possibly matching TRBD2 (6 bases). V was shortened by 0 bases and J by 3 bases, with 12 bases between the two germline ends. This CDR3 region has 15 residues. Germline V gene data show CDR1 as LGHNA and CDR2 as YNFKEQ. The chain's CDR3 is CASSQEGGRHYEQYF. The CDR3 DNA follows: TGTGCCAGCAGCCAAGAGGGGGGTCGTCACTACGAGCAGTACTTC.

Only a few counts were recorded for this clone. This sequence joins TRBV7-2 and TRBJ1-2; D not certain. From germline, CDR1 is SGHTA and CDR2 FQGNSA. The CDR3 extends over 13 amino acids. With 5 bases removed from V and 4 bases from J, the gap between germline ends came to 11 bases. The DNA of the CDR3 is TGTGCCAGCAGCGTCGCAGGCCTCTATGGCTACACCTTC. This translates into CASSVAGLYGYTF.

The rearrangement joins TRBV6-5 to TRBJ2-3; a possible D gene is TRBD2 (5 bases). This CDR3 contains 12 residues. Trimming shortened V by 6 bases and J by 2 bases, and 6 bases separated the two germline ends. CDR1 and CDR2 from the germline V gene are MNHEY and SVGAGI. The CDR3 bases are TGTGCCAGCAGAGACTACACAGATACGCAGTATTTT. Translating gives CASRDYTDTQYF.

The rearrangement links TRBV14 to TRBJ2-3, with a weak D call TRBD1 (6 bases). CDR1 and CDR2 (germline): SGHDN, FVKESK. CDR3 length: 15 residues. V lost 4 bases to trimming and J lost 2 bases, with 13 bases between them. The CDR3, as DNA: TGTGCCAGCAGCCCACAGGGTTTTTACACAGATACGCAGTATTTT. This gives the protein CASSPQGFYTDTQYF.

The chain has TRBV7-6 and TRBJ2-2; 10 bases are a match to TRBD2. Trimming removed 1 base from V and 3 bases from J; junction bases left unmatched: 2. This CDR3 has 16 amino acids. Germline assignment: CDR1 SGHVS and CDR2 FNYEAQ. CDR3 amino acids: CASSLVSGRDTGELFF. The CDR3 nucleotides read TGTGCCAGCAGCTTAGTCAGCGGGAGGGACACCGGGGAGCTGTTTTTT.

V and J are TRBV18 and TRBJ2-2; tentative D call: TRBD2 (6 bases). V gave up 2 bases and J gave up 5 bases, with 12 bases separating them. This CDR3 contains 15 residues. Per germline, CDR1 KGHSH and CDR2 LQKENI. The CDR3 sequence is CASSPRKGGTGELFF. For the CDR3, the DNA is TGTGCCAGCTCACCAAGGAAGGGAGGTACCGGGGAGCTGTTTTTT.

This clone was seen a single time. V is TRBV6-1 and J is TRBJ2-1; 10 bases are shared with TRBD1. The CDR3 has 14 amino acids. CDR1 MNHNS and CDR2 SASEGT come from the germline V gene. V was pared by 1 base and J by 9 bases, with 3 bases of the junction left unmatched. Written as DNA, the CDR3 is TGTGCCAGCAGTGAAGTAGGACAGGGGGGTGAGCAGTTCTTC. This translates into CASSEVGQGGEQFF.

The chain couples TRBV11-2 to TRBJ2-7; 7 bases align to TRBD1. After removal of 5 bases from V and 6 bases from J, the junction contained 1 base not matched to a gene. Germline CDR1 is SGHAT and CDR2 is FQNNGV. The length of the CDR3 is 11 residues. The CDR3 bases are TGTGCCAGCAGCCGGGACAGCGAGCAGTACTTC. Encoded protein: CASSRDSEQYF.

This rearrangement joins TRBV7-2 to TRBJ1-5; TRBD1 matches at 12 bases. Trimming took 6 bases from V and 4 from J; bases not matched to a gene: 10. The CDR3 is 17 residues long. The germline V gene encodes CDR1 SGHTA and CDR2 FQGNSA. CDR3 in amino acids: CASSKKGTGGRNQPQHF. The CDR3 region has the DNA TGTGCCAGCAGTAAGAAAGGGACAGGGGGCCGAAATCAGCCCCAGCATTTT.

This chain uses TRBV7-6 with TRBJ1-4; no firm D call. Germline V lookup: CDR1 SGHVS, CDR2 FNYEAQ. V lost 5 bases, J lost 10 bases, and 20 bases lay in between. The CDR3 is 15 amino acids. This CDR3 reads CASSPPGSPRGKLFF. The DNA of the CDR3 is TGTGCCAGCAGCCCCCCCGGGTCCCCGAGAGGAAAACTGTTTTTT.

The chain couples TRBV4-2 to TRBJ2-6; perhaps TRBD2 as D (5 bases). Germline CDR1 is LGHNA and CDR2 is YNFKEQ. V lost 1 base, J lost 3 bases, and 10 bases lay in between. The CDR3 is 16 amino acids. DNA of the CDR3: TGTGCCAGCAGCCAAGGCGGAGGTAGTGGGGCCAACGTCCTGACTTTC. As protein: CASSQGGGSGANVLTF.